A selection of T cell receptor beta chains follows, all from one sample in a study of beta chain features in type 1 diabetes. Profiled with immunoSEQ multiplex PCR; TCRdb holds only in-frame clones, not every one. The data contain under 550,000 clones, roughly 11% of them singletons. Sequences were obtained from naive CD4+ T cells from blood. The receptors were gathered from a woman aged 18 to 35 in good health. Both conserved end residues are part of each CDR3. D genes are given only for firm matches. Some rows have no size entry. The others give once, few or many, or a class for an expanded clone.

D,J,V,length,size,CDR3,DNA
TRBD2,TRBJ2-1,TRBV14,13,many,CASSIGLGDEQFF,TGTGCCAGCAGCATAGGACTAGGCGATGAGCAGTTCTTC
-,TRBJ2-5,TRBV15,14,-,CATSREAGWQTQYF,TGTGCCACCAGCAGAGAGGCAGGGTGGCAGACCCAGTACTTC
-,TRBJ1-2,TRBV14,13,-,CASAGAETYGYTF,TGTGCCAGCGCCGGGGCCGAAACCTATGGCTACACCTTC
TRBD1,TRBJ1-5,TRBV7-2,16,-,CASSLERTGGGQPQHF,TGTGCCAGCAGCTTAGAACGGACAGGGGGCGGTCAGCCCCAGCATTTT
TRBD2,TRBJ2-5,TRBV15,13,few,CATTSGRRETQYF,TGTGCCACCACTAGCGGGAGGCGAGAGACCCAGTACTTC
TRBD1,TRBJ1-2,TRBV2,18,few,CASSGDRDRGRESYGYTF,TGTGCCAGCAGTGGTGACCGGGACAGGGGTAGAGAGAGCTATGGCTACACCTTC
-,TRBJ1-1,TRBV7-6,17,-,CASSLGIFEGSGTEAFF,TGTGCCAGCAGTCTCGGAATCTTCGAGGGTTCGGGGACTGAAGCTTTCTTT
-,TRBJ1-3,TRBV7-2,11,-,CASSLVNTIYF,TGTGCCAGCAGCTTGGTGAACACCATATATTTT
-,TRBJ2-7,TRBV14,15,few,CASSQWVQGSYEQYF,TGTGCCAGCAGCCAATGGGTACAGGGCTCCTACGAGCAGTACTTC
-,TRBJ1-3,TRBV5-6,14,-,CASSLKVSGNTIYF,TGTGCCAGCAGCTTGAAGGTCTCTGGAAACACCATATATTTT
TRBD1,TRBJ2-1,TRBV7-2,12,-,CASSIGQVFQFF,TGTGCCAGCAGCATCGGACAGGTCTTTCAGTTCTTC
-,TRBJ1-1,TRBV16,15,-,CASSQFALGSTEAFF,TGTGCCAGCAGCCAATTCGCTTTAGGGAGCACTGAAGCTTTCTTT
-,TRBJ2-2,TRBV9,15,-,CASSPLGLNTGELFF,TGTGCCAGCAGCCCTCTAGGATTAAACACCGGGGAGCTGTTTTTT
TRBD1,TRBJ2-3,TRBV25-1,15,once,CASSDRGLSTDTQYF,TGTGCCAGCAGTGACAGGGGGCTGAGCACAGATACGCAGTATTTT
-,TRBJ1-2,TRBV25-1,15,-,CASSTTLQGHYGYTF,TGTGCCAGCAGTACAACCCTACAGGGTCACTATGGCTACACCTTC
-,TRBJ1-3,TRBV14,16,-,CASSQRRGSSGNTIYF,TGTGCCAGCAGCCAACGCAGGGGATCCTCTGGAAACACCATATATTTT
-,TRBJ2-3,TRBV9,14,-,CATSTGFGTDTQYF,TGTGCCACCAGTACGGGGTTTGGCACAGATACGCAGTATTTT
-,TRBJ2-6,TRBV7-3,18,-,CASSLTRDGFSGANVLTF,TGTGCCAGCAGCTTAACGAGGGACGGGTTCTCTGGGGCCAACGTCCTGACTTTC
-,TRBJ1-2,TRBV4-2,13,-,CASSHPDRTGYTF,TGTGCCAGCAGCCATCCGGACAGAACCGGCTACACCTTC
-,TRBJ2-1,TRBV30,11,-,CAWRRTDEQFF,TGTGCCTGGAGACGTACCGATGAGCAGTTCTTC
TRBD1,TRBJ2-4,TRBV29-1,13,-,CSVYDRGQYIQYF,TGCAGCGTTTACGACAGGGGGCAGTACATTCAGTACTTC
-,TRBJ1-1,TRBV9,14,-,CASSVDRWGTEAFF,TGTGCCAGCAGCGTAGACAGGTGGGGCACTGAAGCTTTCTTT
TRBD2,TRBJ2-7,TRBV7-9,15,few,CASSLGTSGRAEQYF,TGTGCCAGCAGCTTAGGGACTAGCGGGAGAGCCGAGCAGTACTTC
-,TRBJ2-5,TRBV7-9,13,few,CALSRALRETQYF,TGTGCTTTATCCCGGGCCCTCAGAGAGACCCAGTACTTC
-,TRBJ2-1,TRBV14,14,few,CASSQDRGYNEQFF,TGTGCCAGCAGCCAAGACCGGGGGTACAATGAGCAGTTCTTC
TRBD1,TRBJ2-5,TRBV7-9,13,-,CASSRGQQETQYF,TGTGCCAGCAGCCGGGGACAGCAAGAGACCCAGTACTTC
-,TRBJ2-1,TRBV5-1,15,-,CASSAGIDRYNEQFF,TGCGCCAGCAGCGCAGGAATTGACCGCTACAATGAGCAGTTCTTC
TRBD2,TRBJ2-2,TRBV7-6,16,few,CASSSRTSGFTGELFF,TGTGCCAGCAGCTCCCGGACTAGCGGGTTTACCGGGGAGCTGTTTTTT